Sequencing of this TCR beta chain was carried out in a study of cytomegalovirus exposure and HLA in healthy donors. This clone has a single count. As yet, its antigen is unknown. Trimming removed 5 bases at V and 3 bases at J, with 6 bases between. CDR1 and CDR2 from the germline V gene are SGHRS and YFSETQ. This CDR3 is 12 amino acids long. Whole-study findings and limits: In a later analysis, TCR beta V- and J-gene trimming was associated with a missense DCLRE1C variant. Reportedly, diagnosis of cytomegalovirus status by the classifier showed high specificity and sensitivity. A highly shared variant cluster was judged a likely technical artifact.

A multiplex PCR was run with 60 Vbeta primers and 13 Jbeta primers. The assay was immunoSEQ multiplex PCR, and TCRdb's table has in-frame clones only and misses some. The sample has 150,000 or so clones, approximately 73% seen once. V gene TRBV5-1 combines with J gene TRBJ1-3; D unclear. The clonotype originates from a young woman in good health and CMV-seronegative. The material sequenced was PBMCs. The CDR3 DNA follows: TGCGCCAGCAGTACGGGTGGAAACACCATATATTTT. Translating gives CASSTGGNTIYF.